Listed below are T cell receptor beta chains from one sample, sequenced in a study of T-cell reconstitution after alpha-beta-depleted transplantation in children. Each CDR3 protein gets one entry after TCRdb re-called the PCR reads with MiXCR. The data hold some 300,000 distinct CDR3 sequences, with over 9.5% observed a single time. Sequenced here: PBMCs, sampled before TCRalphabeta/CD19-depleted stem cell transplant. All receptors come from a boy younger than two with acute myeloid leukemia, due to receive a stem cell transplant. Each CDR3 is given without its conserved first and last residue. Fields, in order: V gene, J gene, CDR3 protein.

V gene: TRBV4-3
J gene: TRBJ2-1
CDR3 protein: ASSHPGTSGVDEQF

V gene: TRBV19
J gene: TRBJ1-5
CDR3 protein: ASSIGGGSQPQH

V gene: TRBV10-3
J gene: TRBJ2-1
CDR3 protein: AIGSGGWAF

V gene: TRBV5-1
J gene: TRBJ2-7
CDR3 protein: ASSLSAGGSYEQY

V gene: TRBV6-1
J gene: TRBJ2-3
CDR3 protein: ASSRGGPDTQY

V gene: TRBV12-3/TRBV12-4
J gene: TRBJ1-2
CDR3 protein: ASSHSYGYT

V gene: TRBV15
J gene: TRBJ1-1
CDR3 protein: ATSRNSANTEAF

V gene: TRBV7-8
J gene: TRBJ2-5
CDR3 protein: ASSLALAGEGETQY

V gene: TRBV2
J gene: TRBJ1-6
CDR3 protein: ATGMDGGVYNSPLH

V gene: TRBV11-2
J gene: TRBJ2-1
CDR3 protein: ASSPGTSGRVRNEQF

V gene: TRBV18
J gene: TRBJ2-7
CDR3 protein: ASSPPFIFEQY

V gene: TRBV12-3/TRBV12-4
J gene: TRBJ2-3
CDR3 protein: ASSMSGGSTDTQY

V gene: TRBV5-1
J gene: TRBJ2-1
CDR3 protein: ASSSEGGGAFYNEQF

V gene: TRBV29-1
J gene: TRBJ2-1
CDR3 protein: SVEWPYNEQF

V gene: TRBV28
J gene: TRBJ2-5
CDR3 protein: ASSWAAPGETQY

V gene: TRBV5-1
J gene: TRBJ2-2
CDR3 protein: ASSDRQGRELF